These 25 T cell receptor beta chains came from one sample sequenced in a study of cytomegalovirus exposure and HLA in healthy donors. PCR primers comprised 60 Vbeta and 13 Jbeta primers. Assay: immunoSEQ multiplex PCR; the TCRdb copy retains only in-frame clones and omits some. Of some 170,000 clones listed, about 71% are singletons. Sequencing input: PBMCs. The source of these receptors is a woman in her twenties or thirties in good health and CMV-seronegative.

Only one count was recorded for this clone. The chain carries TRBV4-3 and TRBJ1-1; 9 bases are a match to TRBD1. Germline CDR1 LGHNA, CDR2 YSLEER. J gave up 4 bases and V 3 bases, and 6 bases lay outside the gene matches. CDR3 length: 15 amino acids. The chain's CDR3 is CASSQTQGAVTEAFF. The CDR3 nucleotides read TGCGCCAGCAGCCAGACACAGGGGGCAGTCACTGAAGCTTTCTTT.

V is TRBV29-1 and J is TRBJ1-1; D is possibly TRBD1 (6 bases). CDR1 SQVTM and CDR2 ANQGSEA come from the germline V gene. This CDR3 region has 13 residues. Between the trimmed V and J ends, which lost 7 bases and 6 bases, there was a span of 18 bases. The DNA of the CDR3 is TGCAGCGCAGCGACCCGACAGGACTCTGAAGCTTTCTTT. Protein sequence: CSAATRQDSEAFF.

V and J are TRBV14 and TRBJ2-1, with a tentative D call TRBD2 (7 bases). The CDR3 runs to 14 residues. Trimming stripped 6 bases from V and 15 bases from J, with 24 bases between. In germline, CDR1 is SGHDN, CDR2 FVKESK. The CDR3 region is CASSLTRGGSWLFF. In nucleotides, the CDR3 is TGTGCCAGCAGTCTAACGAGGGGGGGCTCTTGGTTGTTCTTC. Complete variable domain (other parts from reference TRBV14 and TRBJ2-1): EAGVTQFPSHSVIEKGQTVTLRCDPISGHDNLYWYRRVMGKEIKFLLHFVKESKQDESGMPNNRFLAERTGGTYSTLKVQPAELEDSGVYFCASSLTRGGSWLFFGPGTRLTVL.

J is TRBJ2-2 and V is TRBV4-2, with 10 bases aligning to TRBD1. The CDR3 loop spans 16 amino acids. CDR1 and CDR2 from the germline V gene are LGHNA and YNFKEQ. Trimming took 5 bases from V and 4 from J; bases not matched to a gene: 7. CDR3 loop: CASSYSTGGRTGELFF. CDR3 in DNA: TGTGCCAGCAGCTATTCGACAGGGGGCCGCACCGGGGAGCTGTTTTTT.

This rearrangement joins TRBV15 to TRBJ2-5, with D maybe TRBD2 (5 bases). Looked up from germline, CDR1 is LNHNV and CDR2 is YYDKDF (reference sequence). V shed 2 bases and J shed 0 bases, with 10 bases lying between them. CDR3 length equals 15 residues. The CDR3 DNA reads as TGTGCCACCAGCAGACCCGGGGTAAACCAAGAGACCCAGTACTTC. Amino acids: CATSRPGVNQETQYF.

The chain couples TRBV5-1 to TRBJ1-4, with TRBD1 as a possible D gene (5 bases). The germline CDR1 and CDR2 sequences are SGHRS and YFSETQ. V lost 2 bases, J lost 3 bases, and 8 bases lay in between. The CDR3 spans 14 residues. CDR3 in amino acids: CASSFKGPNEKLFF. The DNA of the CDR3 is TGCGCCAGCAGCTTCAAGGGGCCTAATGAAAAACTGTTTTTT.

V is TRBV6-6 and J is TRBJ1-2; unclear D gene. Trimming removed 7 bases at V and 2 bases at J, with 8 bases between. The CDR3 has 12 residues. The germline V gene encodes CDR1 MNHNY and CDR2 SVGAGI (reference sequence). As DNA, the CDR3 is TGTGCCAGCACGAGGGAGAACTATGGCTACACCTTC. Its protein is CASTRENYGYTF.

The rearrangement joins TRBV7-2 to TRBJ1-6, with TRBD1 matching over 10 bases. This CDR3 has 18 amino acids. With V trimmed by 6 bases and J by 5 bases, 13 bases remained unmatched. Germline loops: CDR1 SGHTA, CDR2 FQGNSA. CDR3 in amino acids: CASSCPPGQGCNNSPLHF. The CDR3 DNA reads TGTGCCAGCAGTTGCCCTCCGGGACAGGGGTGTAATAATTCACCCCTCCACTTT. The whole variable domain, filled in from reference TRBV7-2 and TRBJ1-6, reads GAGVSQSPSNKVTEKGKDVELRCDPISGHTALYWYRQSLGQGLEFLIYFQGNSAPDKSGLPSDRFSAERTGGSVSTLTIQRTQQEDSAVYLCASSCPPGQGCNNSPLHFGNGTRLTVT.

This clone has more than one count but fewer than ten. V is TRBV7-6 and J is TRBJ2-3; D is perhaps TRBD1 (5 bases). Germline CDR1 reads SGHVS; CDR2 reads FNYEAQ. This CDR3 spans 14 amino acids. V shed 6 bases and J shed 4 bases, with 14 bases lying between them. CDR3 amino acids: CASSLQEWADTQYF. CDR3 nucleotide sequence: TGTGCCAGCAGTCTACAGGAGTGGGCAGATACGCAGTATTTT.

This rearrangement joins TRBV28 to TRBJ1-2; no clear D gene. The germline V gene encodes CDR1 MDHEN and CDR2 SYDVKM. The CDR3 totals 14 residues. V was shortened by 6 bases and J by 8 bases, with 19 bases between the two germline ends. The CDR3 sequence: CASRPPGLYGGYTF. CDR3 DNA sequence: TGTGCCAGCAGACCACCCGGGTTGTACGGCGGCTACACCTTC.

The chain joins TRBV4-2 to TRBJ1-5; TRBD1 is a possible D gene (5 bases). The CDR3 totals 17 residues. Germline-derived CDR1 and CDR2 are LGHNA and YNFKEQ. The V gene lost 0 bases and the J gene lost 1 base, with 13 bases spanning the gap. The CDR3 spells CASSQEVGGRSNQPQHF. CDR3 DNA: TGTGCCAGCAGCCAAGAAGTTGGGGGGAGAAGCAATCAGCCCCAGCATTTT.

This chain links TRBV6-1 with TRBJ1-3, with D uncertain. The germline V gene has CDR1 MNHNS and CDR2 SASEGT. The CDR3 runs 15 residues. Trimming cost V 1 base and J 3 bases, with 10 bases left between them. The CDR3 loop reads CASSEGGVGGNTIYF. Written as DNA, the CDR3 is TGTGCCAGCAGTGAAGGCGGAGTAGGTGGAAACACCATATATTTT.

The V gene is TRBV6-6, the J gene TRBJ2-1; maybe TRBD2 (6 bases). This CDR3 contains 12 residues. From germline, CDR1 is MNHNY and CDR2 SVGAGI (reference sequence). Trimming left V 8 bases short and J 14 bases short, with 19 bases between. CDR3 nucleotide sequence: TGTGCCAGCCGGCGGGGCCTCCTAGAAGAGTTCTTC. It encodes CASRRGLLEEFF.

This clone was seen a few times. The CDR3 coding sequence is TGTGCCTGGAGACAGGGCGAAGCGTGGGGCTACACCTTC. This gives the protein CAWRQGEAWGYTF. The gene calls are TRBV30 and TRBJ1-2; perhaps TRBD1 as D (6 bases). CDR1 is GTSNPN, CDR2 SVGIG, per germline (reference sequence). The CDR3 is 13 residues long. The V and J ends lost 3 bases and 8 bases respectively, with 16 bases between them.

J is TRBJ2-1 and V is TRBV27; 12 bases match TRBD1. CDR3 size: 16 residues. The V gene end was trimmed by 2 bases and the J gene end by 3 bases; junction bases not matched to a gene: 2. Germline CDR1 and CDR2: MNHEY and SMNVEV (reference sequence). The CDR3 DNA is TGTGCCAGCAGTTTAGGGACAGGGGGCATCTACAATGAGCAGTTCTTC. Translated: CASSLGTGGIYNEQFF.

This clone was detected a few times. The rearrangement uses TRBV2 and TRBJ2-5, with a tentative D call TRBD2 (5 bases). V lost 6 bases and J lost 3, with 8 bases in between. CDR3 size: 12 residues. The germline V gene has CDR1 SNHLY and CDR2 FYNNEI. This CDR3 is CASRGVEETQYF. CDR3 sequence (DNA): TGTGCCAGCAGGGGAGTGGAAGAGACCCAGTACTTC.

With regard to this clone: Germline is not matched at one junction end, which may reflect a read error. This sequence joins TRBV7-9 and TRBJ1-3, with 8 bases identical to TRBD1. Germline values: CDR1 SEHNR, CDR2 FQNEAQ (reference sequence). This CDR3 comprises 16 residues. The chain's CDR3 is CSSSFGQGFSGNTIYF. CDR3 nucleotide sequence: TGTTCCAGCAGCTTCGGACAGGGCTTCTCTGGAAACACCATATATTTT.

The chain combines TRBV6-5 with TRBJ2-3, with 7 nucleotides matching TRBD2. Germline CDR1 MNHEY, CDR2 SVGAGI. Losses at the gene ends were 7 bases for V and 0 bases for J; bases not matched to a gene: 4. CDR3 length: 14 residues. For the CDR3, the DNA is TGTGCCAGCATGTTAGCGGGTAGCACAGATACGCAGTATTTT. It yields the protein CASMLAGSTDTQYF.

This chain uses TRBV11-1 with TRBJ1-1, with D possibly matching TRBD1 (5 bases). This CDR3 has 14 residues. Germline V gene sequence: CDR1 SGHAT, CDR2 FQDESV (reference sequence). V dropped 3 bases and J dropped 0 bases, with 8 bases sitting between them. The CDR3 nucleotides read TGTGCCAGCAGCTTCGACAGTATGAACACTGAAGCTTTCTTT. This codes for CASSFDSMNTEAFF.

Of note for this clone: Sequence at one end of the junction differs from germline and may be a read error. Here the CDR3 reads CASSVQYNEKRFF. Here the CDR3 DNA reads TGTGCCAGCAGCGTCCAGTACAATGAAAAACGGTTTTTT. The J gene is TRBJ1-4, the V gene TRBV9; no clear D gene. The CDR3 is 13 amino acids. Per the germline V gene, CDR1 is SGDLS and CDR2 is YYNGEE. Complete variable domain (other parts from reference TRBV9 and TRBJ1-4): DSGVTQTPKHLITATGQRVTLRCSPRSGDLSVYWYQQSLDQGLQFLIQYYNGEERAKGNILERFSAQQFPDLHSELNLSSLELGDSALYFCASSVQYNEKRFFGSGTQLSVL.

The chain joins TRBV6-7 to TRBJ2-7; tentative D call: TRBD1 (6 bases). TRBV6-7 is known as an ORF, though its function is uncertain. The CDR3 totals 15 residues. Trimming took 6 bases from V and 4 from J, leaving 19 bases between them. The CDR3 DNA reads as TGTGCCAGCAGGAAGACACAGGGATCGGTTTACGAGCAGTACTTC. Amino acids: CASRKTQGSVYEQYF.

This clone has only one observation. The chain recombines TRBV27 with TRBJ2-7; D ambiguous. This CDR3 contains 13 residues. V was trimmed by 5 bases and J by 3 bases, leaving 11 bases between them. The germline CDR1 and CDR2 sequences are MNHEY and SMNVEV (reference sequence). As DNA, the CDR3 is TGTGCCAGCAGTCCATTAGTAAGCTACGAGCAGTACTTC. Its translation: CASSPLVSYEQYF.

The chain recombines TRBV7-9 with TRBJ2-6; no clear D gene. Germline CDR1 and CDR2: SEHNR and FQNEAQ (reference sequence). Deletions cut 1 base from V and 0 bases from J, with 4 bases between. The CDR3 consists of 15 residues. Written as DNA, the CDR3 is TGTGCCAGCAGCTTAGGTTACTCTGGGGCCAACGTCCTGACTTTC. Its translation is CASSLGYSGANVLTF.

Only a few counts were recorded for this clone. V is TRBV29-1 and J is TRBJ2-3, with 7 bases identical to TRBD1. The CDR3 loop spans 14 amino acids. Germline V gives CDR1 SQVTM, CDR2 ANQGSEA. V trimming: 4 bases; J trimming: 3 bases; junction bases outside the gene matches: 7. CDR3 region: CSVGGETGTDTQYF. The CDR3 region has the DNA TGCAGCGTTGGGGGCGAGACAGGGACAGATACGCAGTATTTT.

The chain's CDR3 is CASSAPLRAIQYF. CDR3 DNA sequence: TGTGCCAGTAGTGCCCCCCTGAGGGCCATTCAGTACTTC. The rearrangement links TRBV19 to TRBJ2-4, with D perhaps TRBD2 (5 bases). CDR3 length equals 13 residues. CDR1 LNHDA and CDR2 SQIVND come from the germline V gene (reference sequence). V lost 5 bases, J lost 9 bases, and 14 bases lay in between.